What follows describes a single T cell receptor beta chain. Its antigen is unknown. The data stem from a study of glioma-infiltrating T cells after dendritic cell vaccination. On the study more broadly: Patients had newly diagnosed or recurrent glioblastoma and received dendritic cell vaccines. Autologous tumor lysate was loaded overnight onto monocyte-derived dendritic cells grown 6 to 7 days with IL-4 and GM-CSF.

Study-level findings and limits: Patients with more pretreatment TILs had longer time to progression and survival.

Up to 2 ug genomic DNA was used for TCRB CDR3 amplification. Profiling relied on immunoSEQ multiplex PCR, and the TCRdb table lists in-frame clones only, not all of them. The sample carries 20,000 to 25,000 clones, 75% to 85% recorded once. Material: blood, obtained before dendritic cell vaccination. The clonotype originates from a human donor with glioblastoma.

The CDR3: CASSWRTTYEQYF. Written as DNA, the CDR3 is TGTGCCAGCAGCTGGAGGACTACCTACGAGCAGTACTTC. V gene TRBV4-2 combines with J gene TRBJ2-5, with D tentatively TRBD2 (6 bases). The J call is doubtful: the DNA matches TRBJ2-7 better. The CDR3 spans 13 residues. Germline assignment: CDR1 LGHNA and CDR2 YNFKEQ.